What follows are 11 T cell receptor beta chains derived from one specimen sequenced in a study of blood T cell repertoires in COVID-19. Sequencing used immunoSEQ multiplex PCR; TCRdb keeps in-frame clones, though not all of them. Of about 250,000 clones in the sample, 85% to 90% are singletons; the top ten hold about 2.2%. Sequencing input: PBMCs or T cells enriched from blood (not recorded which). The receptor set was obtained from a woman between 18 and 29 years old who had recovered from COVID-19.

V and J are TRBV5-1 and TRBJ1-4; TRBD1 matches at 10 bases. Germline V gene sequence: CDR1 SGHRS, CDR2 YFSETQ. The CDR3 consists of 17 residues. J was trimmed by 6 bases and V by 0 bases; bases with no gene match: 8. In DNA form, the CDR3 reads TGCGCCAGCAGCTTGGCGGACAGGGGGAGTCTTGATGAAAAACTGTTTTTT. It is translated as CASSLADRGSLDEKLFF.

The chain is built from TRBV24-1 and TRBJ2-3, with TRBD1 matching over 7 bases. Trimming cost V 4 bases and J 0 bases; bases outside gene matches: 9. This CDR3 has 17 residues. The germline gives CDR1 KGHDR, CDR2 SFDVKD. CDR3 in DNA: TGTGCCACCAGTGACCCCAGACAGGGAGCCAGCACAGATACGCAGTATTTT. Translated: CATSDPRQGASTDTQYF.

V is TRBV5-8 and J is TRBJ1-2; TRBD1 is a possible D gene (5 bases). The CDR3 loop spans 14 amino acids. Trimming shortened V by 6 bases and J by 4 bases, and 16 bases separated the two germline ends. Per the germline V gene, CDR1 is SGHTS and CDR2 is YDEGEE. The CDR3 DNA follows: TGTGCCAGCATCCCTTCAGGGTACTCCTATGGCTACACCTTC. Protein: CASIPSGYSYGYTF.

This clone appeared a few times. Different DNA sequences within this sample yield the same CDR3. The V gene is TRBV2, the J gene TRBJ2-3; no definite D call. Germline assignment: CDR1 SNHLY and CDR2 FYNNEI. CDR3 length equals 14 residues. The V gene lost 6 bases and the J gene lost 0 bases, with 10 bases spanning the gap. The CDR3 bases are TGTGCCAGCAGGTCGCTGGCTAGCACAGATACGCAGTATTTT. Translation: CASRSLASTDTQYF.

The chain joins TRBV6-5 to TRBJ1-5, with TRBD1 matching 7 bases. The V gene's germline CDR1 is MNHEY and CDR2 SVGAGI. The ends lost 7 bases at V and 3 bases at J; junction bases unmatched: 9. This CDR3 is 15 amino acids long. CDR3 in amino acids: CASKGTAGNNQPQHF. The CDR3 DNA follows: TGTGCCAGCAAAGGGACAGCCGGCAACAATCAGCCCCAGCATTTT.

The chain employs TRBV6-5 and TRBJ2-7, with 9 bases identical to TRBD1. Per the germline V gene, CDR1 is MNHEY and CDR2 is SVGAGI. This CDR3 spans 15 amino acids. Trimming at V came to 0 bases and at J to 2 bases, leaving 2 bases not matched to a gene. The DNA of the CDR3 is TGTGCCAGCAGTTACTCCGGACAGGGGACCTACGAGCAGTACTTC. This codes for CASSYSGQGTYEQYF.

The chain links TRBV27 to TRBJ1-1; D is unresolved. Germline CDR1 reads MNHEY; CDR2 reads SMNVEV (reference sequence). Trimming removed 1 base from V and 8 bases from J, with 11 bases in between. The CDR3 totals 13 residues. The CDR3 loop is CASSLLSGKEAFF. CDR3 sequence (DNA): TGTGCCAGCAGTTTATTATCAGGCAAAGAAGCTTTCTTT.

The chain employs TRBV30 and TRBJ2-5; D remains ambiguous. Germline V gene data show CDR1 as GTSNPN and CDR2 as SVGIG (reference sequence). V gave up 3 bases and J gave up 3 bases, with 11 bases separating them. The CDR3 is 13 amino acids. The CDR3 region is CAWRFTRKETQYF. DNA of the CDR3: TGTGCCTGGAGATTTACGCGGAAAGAGACCCAGTACTTC. The full variable domain, completed using reference TRBV30 and TRBJ2-5, is SQTIHQWPATLVQPVGSPLSLECTVEGTSNPNLYWYRQAAGRGLQLLFYSVGIGQISSEVPQNLSASRPQDRQFILSSKKLLLSDSGFYLCAWRFTRKETQYFGPGTRLLVL.

V gene TRBV21-1 combines with J gene TRBJ1-1; the tabulated D call, TRBD1, remains unverified against the DNA. TRBV21-1 is a pseudogene locus. CDR3 length: 17 residues. The CDR3 bases are TGTGCCAGCAACAAGGCGCCTAACAGGGGTTGGGACACTGAAGCTTTCTTT. Its protein product is CASNKAPNRGWDTEAFF.

The gene calls are TRBV2 and TRBJ1-5, with a weak D call TRBD1 (6 bases). This CDR3 has 13 residues. V was cut by 5 bases and J by 6 bases, with 11 bases left in between. Per germline, CDR1 SNHLY and CDR2 FYNNEI. The CDR3 reads CASSYQGSQPQHF. The DNA of the CDR3 is TGTGCCAGCAGTTACCAGGGGAGTCAGCCCCAGCATTTT. Full variable domain (outside the CDR3, taken from reference TRBV2 and TRBJ1-5): EPEVTQTPSHQVTQMGQEVILRCVPISNHLYFYWYRQILGQKVEFLVSFYNNEISEKSEIFDDQFSVERPDGSNFTLKIRSTKLEDSAMYFCASSYQGSQPQHFGDGTRLSIL.

The J gene is TRBJ1-2, the V gene TRBV5-6; 7 bases align to TRBD1. V was clipped by 4 bases and J by 7 bases; unmatched bases: 4. CDR3 length: 12 amino acids. Germline lookup yields CDR1 SGHDT and CDR2 YYEEEE. The CDR3 DNA is TGTGCCAGCAGCGTTGGACAGGTTGGCTACACCTTC. Translated, it gives CASSVGQVGYTF. The entire variable domain, with the rest obtained from reference TRBV5-6 and TRBJ1-2, is as follows: DAGVTQSPTHLIKTRGQQVTLRCSPKSGHDTVSWYQQALGQGPQFIFQYYEEEERQRGNFPDRFSGHQFPNYSSELNVNALLLGDSALYLCASSVGQVGYTFGSGTRLTVV.